The 2 T cell receptor beta chains listed next were all sequenced from one sample in a study of cytomegalovirus exposure and HLA in healthy donors. The PCR was carried out with 60 Vbeta primers and 13 Jbeta primers. The protocol was immunoSEQ multiplex PCR, while the TCRdb copy is restricted to in-frame clones and leaves out a portion. Found here are some 60,000 clones, 80% to 90% of them singletons; the top ten hold roughly 1.5%. The specimen sequenced was PBMCs. The source is a man between 18 and 29 years old in good health and CMV-seronegative.

This clone was recorded a few times. The chain joins TRBV4-1 to TRBJ1-2, with a weak D call TRBD1 (5 bases). Per the germline V gene, CDR1 is MGHRA and CDR2 is YSYEKL. V lost 0 bases, J lost 7 bases, and 18 bases lay in between. The length of the CDR3 is 16 residues. CDR3 DNA: TGCGCCAGCAGCCAAGATCGGGGGTCCGGCGCTGGTGGCTACACCTTC. Residues: CASSQDRGSGAGGYTF.

The J gene is TRBJ1-5, the V gene TRBV4-1; 7 bases match TRBD1. The CDR3 contains 16 residues. Per the germline V gene, CDR1 is MGHRA and CDR2 is YSYEKL. Trimming at V came to 4 bases and at J to 5 bases, leaving 11 bases not matched to a gene. This chain's CDR3 is CASSRGTAPNDQPQHF. The CDR3 DNA reads TGCGCCAGCAGCCGCGGGACAGCTCCCAATGATCAGCCCCAGCATTTT.